Sequencing of this T cell receptor (beta chain) was carried out in a study of blood T cell repertoires in COVID-19. Study overall: There were acute and convalescent COVID-19 samples, and they came from the United States, Italy and Spain. T cells, B-cell-depleted T cells, or PBMCs supplied cDNA or gDNA.

This CDR3 spans 13 amino acids. CDR1 and CDR2 (germline): KGHSH, LQKENI. Trimming cost V 5 bases and J 6 bases; bases outside gene matches: 6. Original data processing: Amplification with reference gene primers provided the estimates of nucleated cell counts. Produced via immunoSEQ multiplex PCR; TCRdb's table is partial and in-frame only. Clonal size and the V and J genes are those of that table, whereas D and trimming came from the DNA. The sample lists approximately 240,000 clones; around 82% were seen once. The clonotype was recovered from a woman older than 75 with active or convalescent COVID-19. Material for sequencing was peripheral blood. The chain employs TRBV18 and TRBJ1-1, with 7 bases fitting TRBD1. CDR3 region: CASSVHRGSEAFF. In nucleotides, the CDR3 is TGTGCCAGCTCAGTTCACAGGGGATCTGAAGCTTTCTTT.